This is a list of T cell receptor beta chains from one sample in a study of early T cells in non-severe SARS-CoV-2 infection. TCRdb re-called the 5' RACE reads through MiXCR, storing one row per CDR3 protein. Altogether 42,000 or so distinct CDR3 sequences are present, 9.5% to 13% being singletons, with the ten largest covering about a fifth. Material: whole blood. The receptors come from an adult who was a healthcare worker with PCR-confirmed SARS-CoV-2 infection or an uninfected control (not recorded which). Both conserved end residues are part of each CDR3. The order of the fields is clone size, V gene, CDR3 protein. Not every row has a clone size; where given, it reads once, few, many or a size class.

many | TRBV20-1 | CSAPGGIGTYEQYF
many | TRBV7-9 | CASSLAVSYEQYF
few | TRBV5-8 | CASSLAEKIRSHEQYF
few | TRBV20-1 | CSARKGNQPQHF
- | TRBV28 | CASSLSPTPWFF
few | TRBV28 | CASSSGQYEQYF
once | TRBV2 | CASSEPGQFLAKNIQYF
few | TRBV7-6 | CASSRTGEQFF
few | TRBV28 | CASPPGPFSYTEAFF
many | TRBV4-1 | CASSPSQFQETQYF
many | TRBV7-2 | CASSLSGIGTGELFF